This T cell receptor beta chain was retrieved from a study of CD8 T cells in Susac syndrome. Overall study results and limits: The study's TCR sequencing and HLA analysis covered a relatively small number of individuals, and the study acknowledged this.

CD8+ and CD4+ blood T cells underwent TCR beta sequencing. TEMRA cells were FACS-enriched, unlike CD8+ and CD4+ T cells, which were negatively isolated. With regard to this clonotype: What it recognizes is unknown.

RNA totalling roughly 0.45 to 1 ug underwent reverse transcription with random hexamers. Coverage of TCR beta CDR3 amplification by immunoSEQ multiplex PCR extended to 54 Vbeta and 13 Jbeta. TCRdb analysed the immunoSEQ multiplex PCR reads with MiXCR anew, one entry per CDR3 protein. The data contain around 140,000 distinct CDR3 sequences, 95% of them singletons. The CDR3 extends over 15 amino acids. V trimming: 5 bases; J trimming: 3 bases; junction bases outside the gene matches: 8. CDR1 and CDR2 from the germline V gene are MNHEY and SVGEGT. The clonotype was recovered from a human donor with multiple sclerosis. The J gene is TRBJ2-7, the V gene TRBV6-2 or TRBV6-3; the match to TRBD2 covers 9 bases. Sequencing was performed on CD4+ T cells from PBMCs. CDR3 amino acids: CASSDLAGAIYEQYF. CDR3 coding DNA: TGTGCCAGCAGTGACTTAGCGGGAGCTATCTACGAGCAGTACTTC.